This T cell receptor beta chain was identified during a study of T cells expressing NK-cell markers. For the study at large: Eight donors were sequenced, seven testing HCMV-seropositive and one testing seronegative. Study findings and constraints: Roughly six donors showed dominant NKG2C+ clonotypes comprising about 1.0-8% of their CD8+ T cells. HCMV specificity of expanded NKG2C+ T cell clones remained unclear. One observes that, in several donors, these clonotypes were also the leading ones within the CD3+CD56-NKG2C+ fraction.

Remarks on this clonotype: Antigen: not known.

For each CDR3 protein, TCRdb gives one entry from its re-call of the 5' RACE reads, without DNA. This table holds about 150,000 distinct CDR3 sequences. This sequence was found in a man aged 18-69 years in good health. Sequencing used blood T cells: a sorted CD56 or NKG2C T cell subset, CD4+ or CD8+ T cells, or bulk PBMC T cells (not recorded which).

This CDR3 reads CATSPTGAGYTGYF. The gene calls are TRBV15 and TRBJ2-3; checking the TCRdb D call of TRBD1 is not possible without DNA. CDR1 is LNHNV, CDR2 YYDKDF, per germline (reference sequence). This CDR3 spans 14 amino acids. Full variable domain (outside the CDR3, taken from reference TRBV15 and TRBJ2-3): DAMVIQNPRYQVTQFGKPVTLSCSQTLNHNVMYWYQQKSSQAPKLLFHYYDKDFNNEADTPDNFQSRRPNTSFCFLDIRSPGLGDTAMYLCATSPTGAGYTGYFGPGTRLTVL.